The source of this T cell receptor beta chain is a study of shared clonotypes between healthy human individuals. The DNA input per sorted-subset replicate PCR was roughly 180 ng, corresponding to tens of thousands of T cell genomes. Using immunoSEQ multiplex PCR, the repertoire was profiled, and TCRdb retains in-frame clones only, with some absent. The sample records 950,000 to 1,300,000 clones, roughly 70% being singletons. This CDR3 has 12 residues. CDR1 is SGHRS and CDR2 is YFSETQ in the germline V gene. V lost 1 base and J 6 bases, leaving 5 bases between the germline ends. The V and J genes are TRBV5-1 and TRBJ1-5; D is uncertain. This TCR was recovered from a young man in good health. What was sequenced was memory CD4+ T cells sorted from blood. The subset denotes: CD45RA-negative fraction. Here the CDR3 DNA reads TGCGCCAGCAGCTTGAGTGGTCAGCCCCAGCATTTT. Translation: CASSLSGQPQHF.